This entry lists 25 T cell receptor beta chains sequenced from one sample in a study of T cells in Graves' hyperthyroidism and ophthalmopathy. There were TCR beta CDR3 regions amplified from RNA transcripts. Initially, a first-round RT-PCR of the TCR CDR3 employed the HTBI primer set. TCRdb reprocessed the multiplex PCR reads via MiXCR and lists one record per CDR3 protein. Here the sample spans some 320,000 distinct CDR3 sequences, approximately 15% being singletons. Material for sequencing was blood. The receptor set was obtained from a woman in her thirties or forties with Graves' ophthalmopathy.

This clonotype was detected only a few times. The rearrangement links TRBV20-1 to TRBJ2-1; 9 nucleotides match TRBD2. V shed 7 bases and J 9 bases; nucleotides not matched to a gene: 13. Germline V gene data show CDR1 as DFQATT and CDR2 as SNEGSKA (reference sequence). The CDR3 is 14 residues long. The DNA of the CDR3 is TGCAGTGTCCCACGGAGCGGGAGGAGCAGTGAGCAGTTCTTC. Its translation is CSVPRSGRSSEQFF.

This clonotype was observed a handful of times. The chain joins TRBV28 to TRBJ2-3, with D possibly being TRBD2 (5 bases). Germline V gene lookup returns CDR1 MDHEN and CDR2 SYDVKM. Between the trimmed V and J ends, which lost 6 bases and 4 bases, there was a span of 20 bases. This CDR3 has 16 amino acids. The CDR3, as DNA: TGTGCCAGCAGGTCCTACGGTGAGAGGGTTTCAGATACGCAGTATTTT. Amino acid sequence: CASRSYGERVSDTQYF.

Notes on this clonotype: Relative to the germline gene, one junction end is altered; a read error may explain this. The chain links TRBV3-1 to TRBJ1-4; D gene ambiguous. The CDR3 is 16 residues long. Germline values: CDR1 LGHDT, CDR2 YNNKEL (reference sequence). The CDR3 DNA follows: TGTGCCAACAGCCAAGACTGGGGAGGGACTAATGAAAAACTGTTTTTT. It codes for CANSQDWGGTNEKLFF.

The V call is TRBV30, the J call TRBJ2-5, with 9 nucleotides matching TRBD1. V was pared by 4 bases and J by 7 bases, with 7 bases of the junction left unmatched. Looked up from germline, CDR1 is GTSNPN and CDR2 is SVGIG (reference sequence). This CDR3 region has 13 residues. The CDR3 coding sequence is TGTGCCTGGACGGGACAGGGTGCGAGGACCCAGTACTTC. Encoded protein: CAWTGQGARTQYF.

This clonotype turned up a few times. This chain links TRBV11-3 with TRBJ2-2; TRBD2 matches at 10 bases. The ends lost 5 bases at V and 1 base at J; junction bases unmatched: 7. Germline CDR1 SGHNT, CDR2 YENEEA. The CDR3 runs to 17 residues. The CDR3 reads CASSQKRGGRNTGELFF. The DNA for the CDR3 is TGTGCCAGCAGCCAGAAGCGGGGGGGCCGGAACACCGGGGAGCTGTTTTTT.

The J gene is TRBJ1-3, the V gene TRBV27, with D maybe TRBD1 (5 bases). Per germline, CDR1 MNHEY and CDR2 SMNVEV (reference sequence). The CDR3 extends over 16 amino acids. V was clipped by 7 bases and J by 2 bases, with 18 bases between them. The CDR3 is CASNTSVDIAGNTIYF. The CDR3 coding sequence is TGTGCCAGCAATACCAGTGTGGACATAGCTGGAAACACCATATATTTT.

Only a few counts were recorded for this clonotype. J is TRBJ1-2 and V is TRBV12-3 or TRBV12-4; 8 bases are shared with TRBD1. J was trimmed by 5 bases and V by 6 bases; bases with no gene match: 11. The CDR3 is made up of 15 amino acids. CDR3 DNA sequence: TGTGCCAGCAGCCCCGAGGGCAGGGGGCGATATGGCTACACCTTC. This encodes CASSPEGRGRYGYTF.

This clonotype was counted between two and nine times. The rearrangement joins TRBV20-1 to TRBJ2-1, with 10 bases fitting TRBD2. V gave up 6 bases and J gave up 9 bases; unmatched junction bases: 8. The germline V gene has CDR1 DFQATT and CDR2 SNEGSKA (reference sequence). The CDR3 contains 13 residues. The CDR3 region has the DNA TGCAGTGCGAGGACTAGCGGATGGGGTGAGCAGTTCTTC. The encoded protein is CSARTSGWGEQFF.

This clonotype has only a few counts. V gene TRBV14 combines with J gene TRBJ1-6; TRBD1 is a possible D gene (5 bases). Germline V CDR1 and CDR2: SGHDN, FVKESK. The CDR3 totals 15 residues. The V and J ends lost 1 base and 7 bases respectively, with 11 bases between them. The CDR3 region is CASSQGWGVNSPLHF. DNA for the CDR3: TGTGCCAGCAGCCAAGGCTGGGGCGTAAATTCACCCCTCCACTTT.

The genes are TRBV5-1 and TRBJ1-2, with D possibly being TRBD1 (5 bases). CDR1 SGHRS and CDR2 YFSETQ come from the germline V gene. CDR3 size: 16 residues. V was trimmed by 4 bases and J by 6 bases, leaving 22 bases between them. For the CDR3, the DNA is TGCGCCAGCAGCGCCCGGGGCCGTCGGGGGATGGATGGCTACACCTTC. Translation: CASSARGRRGMDGYTF.

The CDR3 is CSAGPGTLQGTQYF. CDR3 sequence (DNA): TGCAGTGCTGGACCCGGGACCCTCCAGGGGACCCAGTACTTC. The V call is TRBV20-1, the J call TRBJ2-5; D is tentatively TRBD1 or TRBD2 (5 bases each). Germline V gives CDR1 DFQATT, CDR2 SNEGSKA (reference sequence). V dropped 5 bases and J dropped 7 bases, with 20 bases sitting between them. The CDR3 has 14 amino acids.

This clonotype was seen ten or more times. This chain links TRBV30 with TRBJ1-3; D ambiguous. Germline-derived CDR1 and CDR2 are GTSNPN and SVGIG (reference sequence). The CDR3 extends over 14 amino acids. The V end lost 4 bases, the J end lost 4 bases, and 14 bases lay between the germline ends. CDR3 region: CAWKLDRVGNTIYF. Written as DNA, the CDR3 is TGTGCCTGGAAGCTCGATCGCGTAGGAAACACCATATATTTT.

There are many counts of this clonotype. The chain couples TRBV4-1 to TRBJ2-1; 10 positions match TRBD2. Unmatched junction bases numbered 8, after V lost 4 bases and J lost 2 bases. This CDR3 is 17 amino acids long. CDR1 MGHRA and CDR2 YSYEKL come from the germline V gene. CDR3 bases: TGCGCCAGCAGCCGCAGCACCGGGACTAGCGCCTACAATGAGCAGTTCTTC. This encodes CASSRSTGTSAYNEQFF.

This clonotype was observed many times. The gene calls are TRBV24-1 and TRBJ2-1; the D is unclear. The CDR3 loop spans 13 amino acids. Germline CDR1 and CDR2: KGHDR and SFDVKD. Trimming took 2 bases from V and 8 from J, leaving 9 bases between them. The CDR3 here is CATSDSDQYEQFF. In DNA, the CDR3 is TGTGCCACCAGTGATTCAGATCAGTATGAGCAGTTCTTC.

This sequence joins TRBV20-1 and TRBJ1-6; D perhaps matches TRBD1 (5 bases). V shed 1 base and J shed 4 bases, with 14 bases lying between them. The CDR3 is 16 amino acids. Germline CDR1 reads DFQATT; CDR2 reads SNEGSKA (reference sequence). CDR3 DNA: TGCAGTGCTAGAGGCGGGGGAAGAGGGTATAATTCACCCCTCCACTTT. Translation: CSARGGGRGYNSPLHF.

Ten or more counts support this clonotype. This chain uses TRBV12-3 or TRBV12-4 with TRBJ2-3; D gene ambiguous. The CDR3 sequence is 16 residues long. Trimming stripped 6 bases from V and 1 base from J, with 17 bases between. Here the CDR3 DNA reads TGTGCCAGCAGAGCTTCCCAACTCGTCGGCACAGATACGCAGTATTTT. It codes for CASRASQLVGTDTQYF.

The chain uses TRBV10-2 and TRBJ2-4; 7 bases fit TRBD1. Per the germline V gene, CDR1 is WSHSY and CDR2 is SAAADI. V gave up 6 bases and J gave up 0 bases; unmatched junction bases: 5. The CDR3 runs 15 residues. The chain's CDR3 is CASSPDRLAKNIQYF. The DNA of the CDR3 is TGCGCCAGCAGCCCGGACAGGCTAGCCAAAAACATTCAGTACTTC.

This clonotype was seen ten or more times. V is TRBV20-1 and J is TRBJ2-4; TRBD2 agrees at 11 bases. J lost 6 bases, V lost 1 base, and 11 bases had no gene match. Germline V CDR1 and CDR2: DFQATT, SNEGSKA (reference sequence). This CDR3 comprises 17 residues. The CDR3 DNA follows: TGCAGTGCTAGAGCCGTAGCGGGAGGGGATCCTGGAAACATTCAGTACTTC. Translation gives CSARAVAGGDPGNIQYF.

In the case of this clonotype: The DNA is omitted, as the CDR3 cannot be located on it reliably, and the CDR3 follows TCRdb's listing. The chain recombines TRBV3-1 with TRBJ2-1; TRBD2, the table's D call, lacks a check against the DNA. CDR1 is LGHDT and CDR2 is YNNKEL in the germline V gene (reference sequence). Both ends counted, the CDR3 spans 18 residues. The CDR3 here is CASSQERSGGFFGNGQFF.

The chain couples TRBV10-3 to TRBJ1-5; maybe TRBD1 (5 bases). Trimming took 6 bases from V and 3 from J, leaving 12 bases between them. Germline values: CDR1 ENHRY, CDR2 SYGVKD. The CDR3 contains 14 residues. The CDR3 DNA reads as TGTGCCATCAGCCCTGACAGAGCCAATCAGCCCCAGCATTTT. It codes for CAISPDRANQPQHF.

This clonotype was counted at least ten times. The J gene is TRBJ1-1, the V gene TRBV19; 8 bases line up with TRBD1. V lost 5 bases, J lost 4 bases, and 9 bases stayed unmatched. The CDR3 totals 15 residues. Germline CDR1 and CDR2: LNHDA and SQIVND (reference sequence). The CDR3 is CASSSYQGAGTEAFF. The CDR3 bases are TGTGCCAGTAGTTCCTACCAGGGGGCCGGCACTGAAGCTTTCTTT.

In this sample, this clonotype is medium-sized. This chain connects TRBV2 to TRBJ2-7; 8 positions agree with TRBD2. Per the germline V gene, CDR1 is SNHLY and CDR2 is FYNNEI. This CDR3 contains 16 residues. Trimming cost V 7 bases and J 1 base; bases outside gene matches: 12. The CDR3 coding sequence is TGTGCCAGCATCTCCCAGGGCGGGGGGCGTTCCTACGAGCAGTACTTC. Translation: CASISQGGGRSYEQYF.

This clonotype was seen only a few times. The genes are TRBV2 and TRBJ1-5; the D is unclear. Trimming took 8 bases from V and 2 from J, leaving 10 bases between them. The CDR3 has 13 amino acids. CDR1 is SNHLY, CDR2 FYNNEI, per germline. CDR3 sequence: CASHQARNQPQHF. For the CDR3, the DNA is TGTGCCAGCCACCAGGCCCGCAATCAGCCCCAGCATTTT.

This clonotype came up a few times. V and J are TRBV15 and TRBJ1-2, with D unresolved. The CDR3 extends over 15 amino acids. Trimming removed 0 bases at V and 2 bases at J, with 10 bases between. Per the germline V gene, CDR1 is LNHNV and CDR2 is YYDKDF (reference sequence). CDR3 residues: CATSRDWAKNYGYTF. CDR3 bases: TGTGCCACCAGCAGAGATTGGGCCAAAAACTATGGCTACACCTTC.

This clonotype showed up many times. As DNA, the CDR3 is TGTGCCAGCAGGTACAGGGGAAATGAGCAGTTCTTC. Its protein is CASRYRGNEQFF. This chain uses TRBV12-3 or TRBV12-4 with TRBJ2-1; 7 bases map to TRBD1. Trimming removed 6 bases from V and 7 bases from J; junction bases left unmatched: 3. The CDR3 has 12 residues.